One sample yielded the 6 T cell receptor beta chains listed below, sequenced in a study of T cell clonotyping in hematopoietic cell transplantation. Only in-frame clones appear in the TCRdb table, and some are missing; sequencing was by immunoSEQ multiplex PCR. This sample has 15,000 or so clones, with 85% to 90% found just once. The sequenced sample consisted of peripheral blood mononuclear cells. The receptors originated from a man aged 50 to 60 in good health. Some clones in this sample may be carry-over from other donors' samples.

V is TRBV2 and J is TRBJ2-7; a possible D gene is TRBD1 (5 bases). The V and J ends lost 4 bases and 7 bases respectively, with 5 bases between them. CDR3 size: 10 residues. From germline, CDR1 is SNHLY and CDR2 FYNNEI. This CDR3 reads CASSGTEQYF. CDR3 bases: TGTGCCAGCAGTGGGACAGAGCAGTACTTC.

This chain connects TRBV11-2 to TRBJ1-4; D call uncertain. Trimming shortened V by 0 bases and J by 7 bases, and 9 bases separated the two germline ends. Germline CDR1 and CDR2: SGHAT and FQNNGV. The CDR3 sequence is 14 residues long. CDR3 sequence (DNA): TGTGCCAGCAGCTTAGAAGGCCTGGGTGAAAAACTGTTTTTT. This encodes CASSLEGLGEKLFF.

The chain has TRBV30 and TRBJ2-7; D gene unclear. The CDR3 is made up of 11 amino acids. V lost 0 bases to trimming and J lost 6 bases, with 6 bases between them. Looked up from germline, CDR1 is GTSNPN and CDR2 is SVGIG (reference sequence). This CDR3 is CAWSVQVEQYF. CDR3 coding DNA: TGTGCCTGGAGTGTACAAGTCGAGCAGTACTTC.

The V call is TRBV25-1, the J call TRBJ2-3; TRBD1 might be the D (6 bases). The germline CDR1 and CDR2 sequences are MGHDK and SYGVNS. The CDR3 is made up of 15 amino acids. Trimming stripped 1 base from V and 2 bases from J, with 10 bases between. Written as DNA, the CDR3 is TGTGCCAGCAGTGAATTCTACAGGGACACAGATACGCAGTATTTT. It translates to CASSEFYRDTDTQYF.

V usage is TRBV7-2 and J usage is TRBJ1-2; weak D call: TRBD1 (5 bases). The germline V gene encodes CDR1 SGHTA and CDR2 FQGNSA. Trimming pared 2 bases from V and 4 bases from J, leaving 11 bases between. The CDR3 contains 14 residues. DNA of the CDR3: TGTGCCAGCAGCTTAACAGGCCTCGGCTATGGCTACACCTTC. It is translated as CASSLTGLGYGYTF.

The genes are TRBV30 and TRBJ1-1; D unclear. V lost 5 bases and J lost 0, with 10 bases in between. CDR1 and CDR2 (germline): GTSNPN, SVGIG (reference sequence). The CDR3 length is 13 residues. The CDR3 coding sequence is TGTGCCTGGGACGAGATCGTGAACACTGAAGCTTTCTTT. Amino acid sequence: CAWDEIVNTEAFF.